This record looks at one TCR beta chain sequence and its context. This clone was counted a few times. Its antigen target is currently unknown. Base qualities were left out, and no much larger clone turns up one base away. These data come from a study of shared clonotypes between healthy human individuals (dated by TCRdb to 2018 to 2021). With respect to the entire study: Two women and a few men aged 18 to 49 years were included in the cohort. To estimate repertoire size and how much clonotype sharing occurs between individuals, the study deeply sequenced the blood TCR repertoires of five or six healthy adults. Different laboratories and diverse techniques were used to prepare libraries and sequence TCR repertoires, to increase sequencing depth and limit assay-specific biases. Leukapheresis yielded between about 0.9 and 9.5 billion PBMCs per donor. Paper-wide results and their limitations: Because the study included only a small number of donors, the genetic and exposure-history diversity represented was limited. Based on pairwise subsampling, the degree of clonotype sharing among donors was expected to be affected by sequencing depth. Sampling was restricted to blood, and TCR repertoires in tissues likely differ from the TCR repertoires found in blood.

Looking up the germline V gene (reference sequence) yields CDR1 LNHDA and CDR2 SQIVND. The junction shows trimming of 7 bases on V and 6 bases on J, and the gene matches do not reach 6 bases of it. The CDR3 runs 14 amino acids, cysteine and phenylalanine included. The DNA shown is the 42-base CDR3, in frame from base 1. The donors were healthy, HIV-negative adults with no recently reported acute infections or vaccinations. All donors were Caucasian adults living in Nashville, Tennessee, USA. In the unsorted samples, 70 million to 95 million PBMCs were counted, and genomic DNA was extracted using the QIAamp DNA Blood Mini kit. Blood was obtained by leukapheresis, after which PBMCs were separated by Ficoll-Histopaque density gradient centrifugation and cryopreserved in liquid nitrogen vapor phase. TCR CDR3 regions were amplified from genomic DNA by multiplex PCR using the deep immunoSEQ assay. Extracted genomic DNA from each cell subset was distributed evenly across all wells of several immunoSEQ 96-well plates, and each plate was treated as a replicate. Each replicate PCR for unsorted PBMC received roughly 0.3 ug genomic DNA, equal to 30,000 or so T cell genomes. Ten immunoSEQ deep assay plates were used to sequence unsorted PBMC genomic DNA. Purified libraries were measured with a Qubit 3.0 fluorometer, size-checked on a Bioanalyzer 2100, and measured again with the KAPA Library Quantification kit. Every immunoSEQ 96-well plate was sequenced on a dedicated single-read 150-cycle Illumina NextSeq 550 flow cell. The source study handled its data this way. Because the immunoSEQ output included only junctional sequences and no quality scores, the filtering could not be the same as the filtering used for full-length reads. To assign V/J genes and CDR3, sequences were annotated using PyIR, a Python wrapper for IgBLAST v1.9, with IMGT germline references. Reads were filtered out if the reads had weak V/J assignments (E-value above 1e-6), no CDR3, stop codons, out-of-frame junctions, or ambiguous translated residues. A V3J clonotype was defined by an identical inferred V gene, J gene, and CDR3 amino acid sequence. To compute the percentage overlap between repertoires, the number of shared unique clonotypes was divided by the size of the smaller repertoire. Repertoire richness was assessed with RTK rarefaction, the Chao1 estimator, and Recon v2.1 estimates of unobserved clonotypes. TCRdb took this table from immuneACCESS and kept in-frame rearrangements with V and J called. Such tables lack part of the clones; where checked against another copy, unresolved V genes explain under half of the gap, and the rest is unexplained. That table supplies the V and J calls and clone size; D and trimming were determined from the DNA. This sample holds fewer than 550,000 clones; about 80% were observed only once. The ten largest clones represent around 13% of the sample.

The clonotype was recovered from a middle-aged woman in good health. Some clones in this sample may be carry-over from other donors' samples. The specimen sequenced was PBMCs. The chain is assembled from TRBV19 and TRBJ1-5; TRBD1 agrees with 10 junctional bases. The nucleotide sequence reads as follows: TGTGCCAGTACAGGACAGGGGGATTCTCAGCCCCAGCATTTT. This yields the protein CASTGQGDSQPQHF.